Below are 14 T cell receptor beta chains sequenced from a single sample in a study of blood T cell repertoires in COVID-19. Profiled with immunoSEQ multiplex PCR; TCRdb holds only in-frame clones, not every one. The sample holds 45,000 to 65,000 clones, 80% to 85% seen once. What was sequenced was peripheral blood. All receptors come from an elderly woman with acute or convalescent COVID-19.

The chain is built from TRBV14 and TRBJ2-7; unclear D gene. CDR3 size: 14 residues. V was clipped by 6 bases and J by 4 bases, with 16 bases between them. Germline V lookup: CDR1 SGHDN, CDR2 FVKESK. In nucleotides, the CDR3 is TGTGCCAGCAGTGGGCTGGGCAGAGCTTACGAGCAGTACTTC. This translates into CASSGLGRAYEQYF. Full variable domain (rest looked up from reference TRBV14 and TRBJ2-7): EAGVTQFPSHSVIEKGQTVTLRCDPISGHDNLYWYRRVMGKEIKFLLHFVKESKQDESGMPNNRFLAERTGGTYSTLKVQPAELEDSGVYFCASSGLGRAYEQYFGPGTRLTVT.

V and J are TRBV6-5 and TRBJ1-2; a weak D match, TRBD1 (5 bases). From germline, CDR1 is MNHEY and CDR2 SVGAGI. CDR3 length: 12 amino acids. Between the trimmed V and J ends, which lost 8 bases and 3 bases, there was a span of 10 bases. The CDR3 nucleotides read TGTGCCAGCCGGGGGGATTACTATGGCTACACCTTC. As protein: CASRGDYYGYTF.

The chain has TRBV4-2 and TRBJ2-1; perhaps TRBD2 as D (5 bases). The ends were cut back, 2 bases at V and 9 bases at J, with 14 bases in the middle. The CDR3 contains 14 residues. Germline V gene lookup returns CDR1 LGHNA and CDR2 YNFKEQ. CDR3 residues: CASSQTLETGEQFF. DNA of the CDR3: TGTGCCAGCAGCCAAACACTAGAAACGGGTGAGCAGTTCTTC.

This clone was picked up one time. This chain's CDR3 is CASSEYGGRGGNTIYF. In DNA, the CDR3 is TGTGCCAGCAGTGAATATGGAGGGCGGGGAGGAAACACCATATATTTT. This chain links TRBV25-1 with TRBJ1-3; the D is unclear. Per germline, CDR1 MGHDK and CDR2 SYGVNS. This CDR3 is 16 amino acids long. Trimming left V 0 bases short and J 4 bases short, with 13 bases between.

The chain joins TRBV5-8 to TRBJ2-5; D possibly corresponds to TRBD2 (6 bases). The ends were cut back, 3 bases at V and 1 base at J, with 13 bases in the middle. Germline V gene lookup returns CDR1 SGHTS and CDR2 YDEGEE. This CDR3 region has 15 residues. The CDR3 nucleotides read TGTGCCAGCAGCTCGGAGGGGCGGATCCAAGAGACCCAGTACTTC. This gives the protein CASSSEGRIQETQYF.

The rearrangement links TRBV7-2 to TRBJ2-7; TRBD2 might be the D (6 bases). The CDR3 totals 15 residues. Germline V gene data show CDR1 as SGHTA and CDR2 as FQGNSA. The V gene lost 1 base and the J gene lost 7 bases, with 17 bases spanning the gap. The CDR3 DNA reads as TGTGCCAGCAGCTTAGGGGGACCCCAGGCGGGAGAGCAGTACTTC. This translates into CASSLGGPQAGEQYF.

Only one count was recorded for this clone. The chain is built from TRBV6-5 and TRBJ1-1; D gene uncertain. The germline V and J ends were trimmed by 3 bases and 1 base, with 9 bases remaining between them. The V gene's germline CDR1 is MNHEY and CDR2 SVGAGI. The CDR3 extends over 14 amino acids. CDR3 coding DNA: TGTGCCAGCAGTTATGTCAGCGGGAACACTGAAGCTTTCTTT. This encodes CASSYVSGNTEAFF.

This sequence joins TRBV3-1 (or the pseudogene TRBV3-2) and TRBJ2-2, with TRBD1 identical over 10 bases. CDR3 length: 15 residues. Germline V gene lookup returns CDR1 LGHDT and CDR2 YNNKEL (reference sequence). With 4 bases clipped from V and 5 bases from J, the junction kept 4 bases outside the gene matches. CDR3 in amino acids: CASSPDRGSTGELFF. The CDR3 coding sequence is TGTGCCAGCAGCCCGGACAGGGGGAGTACCGGGGAGCTGTTTTTT.

The chain is built from TRBV6-5 and TRBJ1-2, with 8 bases identical to TRBD1. Germline V gives CDR1 MNHEY, CDR2 SVGAGI. V trimming: 6 bases; J trimming: 5 bases; junction bases outside the gene matches: 8. The CDR3 contains 14 residues. The chain's CDR3 is CASRRDRGRYGYTF. The CDR3 DNA follows: TGTGCCAGCAGGCGTGACAGGGGAAGGTATGGCTACACCTTC.

The chain uses TRBV15 and TRBJ2-5; tentatively, D is TRBD1 (5 bases). From germline, CDR1 is LNHNV and CDR2 YYDKDF (reference sequence). The CDR3 runs 15 residues. Trimming cost V 3 bases and J 0 bases, with 11 bases left between them. CDR3 sequence reads: CATSRENRNQETQYF. CDR3 nucleotide sequence: TGTGCCACCAGCAGGGAGAACAGGAACCAAGAGACCCAGTACTTC. The full variable domain, rest sourced from reference TRBV15 and TRBJ2-5, is DAMVIQNPRYQVTQFGKPVTLSCSQTLNHNVMYWYQQKSSQAPKLLFHYYDKDFNNEADTPDNFQSRRPNTSFCFLDIRSPGLGDTAMYLCATSRENRNQETQYFGPGTRLLVL.

This clone was detected a few times. In nucleotides, the CDR3 is TGCGCCAGCAGCCAAGCTGAGGGAGGTTGGGCTGAAGCTTTCTTT. Protein product: CASSQAEGGWAEAFF. The genes are TRBV4-1 and TRBJ1-1; unclear D gene. CDR1 is MGHRA, CDR2 YSYEKL, per germline. There are 15 residues in the CDR3. V gave up 1 base and J gave up 6 bases, with 15 bases separating them.

The chain uses TRBV28 and TRBJ2-1; no clear D gene. Germline-derived CDR1 and CDR2 are MDHEN and SYDVKM. The CDR3 consists of 16 residues. V was shortened by 5 bases and J by 3 bases, with 17 bases between the two germline ends. The CDR3 DNA is TGTGCCAGCAGTCCGATAGCAAGGTCCTTCTACAATGAGCAGTTCTTC. This sequence encodes CASSPIARSFYNEQFF. Supplemented by reference TRBV28 and TRBJ2-1, the full variable domain reads DVKVTQSSRYLVKRTGEKVFLECVQDMDHENMFWYRQDPGLGLRLIYFSYDVKMKEKGDIPEGYSVSREKKERFSLILESASTNQTSMYLCASSPIARSFYNEQFFGPGTRLTVL.

The chain joins TRBV18 to TRBJ2-3; no clear D gene. This CDR3 contains 12 residues. Trimming pared 3 bases from V and 2 bases from J, leaving 3 bases between. Germline-derived CDR1 and CDR2 are KGHSH and LQKENI. The CDR3 loop is CASSPSTDTQYF. DNA of the CDR3: TGTGCCAGCTCACCCTCCACAGATACGCAGTATTTT.

The chain couples TRBV29-1 to TRBJ1-1; 8 bases are a match to TRBD1. The CDR3 is 13 amino acids. The V gene's germline CDR1 is SQVTM and CDR2 ANQGSEA. With 6 bases clipped from V and 0 bases from J, the junction kept 3 bases outside the gene matches. Written as DNA, the CDR3 is TGCAGCGTCTTACAGGGGGTGAACACTGAAGCTTTCTTT. This gives the protein CSVLQGVNTEAFF.